The 22 T cell receptor beta chains in this list originate from one sample, sequenced in a study of blood T cell repertoires in COVID-19. Some clones are missing from TCRdb's copy, which holds only in-frame ones; the method was immunoSEQ multiplex PCR. Among over 65,000 clones listed, approximately 88% were seen once. The sequenced sample consisted of peripheral blood. All receptors derive from a woman aged 55-69 years with acute or convalescent COVID-19.

CDR3 bases: TGTGCCAGCACCCCGGCCGGGGATCGCTATGGCTACACCTTC. It specifies CASTPAGDRYGYTF. The chain has TRBV25-1 and TRBJ1-2; D remains ambiguous. This CDR3 has 14 residues. V shed 7 bases and J shed 4 bases, with 16 bases lying between them. The germline V gene has CDR1 MGHDK and CDR2 SYGVNS.

The rearrangement joins TRBV11-1 to TRBJ2-7; TRBD1 might be the D (6 bases). Trimming shortened V by 1 base and J by 7 bases, and 11 bases separated the two germline ends. Germline CDR1 is SGHAT and CDR2 is FQDESV (reference sequence). This CDR3 is built from 13 residues. CDR3 DNA sequence: TGTGCCAGCAGCTTAGGATTCAGGGGTGAGCAGTACGTC. Encoded protein: CASSLGFRGEQYV.

J is TRBJ2-3 and V is TRBV18; 9 nucleotides align to TRBD2. The CDR3 consists of 18 residues. Germline assignment: CDR1 KGHSH and CDR2 LQKENI. The V gene end was trimmed by 2 bases and the J gene end by 3 bases; junction bases not matched to a gene: 12. This CDR3 reads CASSPKGPAGGATDTQYF. CDR3 DNA sequence: TGTGCCAGCTCACCAAAAGGCCCAGCGGGAGGAGCAACAGATACGCAGTATTTT. The full variable domain, its missing parts supplied by reference TRBV18 and TRBJ2-3, is NAGVMQNPRHLVRRRGQEARLRCSPMKGHSHVYWYRQLPEEGLKFMVYLQKENIIDESGMPKERFSAEFPKEGPSILRIQQVVRGDSAAYFCASSPKGPAGGATDTQYFGPGTRLTVL.

The rearrangement uses TRBV18 and TRBJ2-2; tentatively, D is TRBD1 (6 bases). Germline V gene data show CDR1 as KGHSH and CDR2 as LQKENI. This CDR3 has 15 amino acids. V was cut by 3 bases and J by 7 bases, with 15 bases left in between. The CDR3 sequence is CASSPSGADVGELFF. CDR3 sequence (DNA): TGTGCCAGCTCACCCTCAGGGGCGGATGTCGGGGAGCTGTTTTTT.

The genes are TRBV5-4 and TRBJ2-2, with 7 nucleotides matching TRBD2. The germline V gene has CDR1 SGHNT and CDR2 YYREEE (reference sequence). The CDR3 sequence is 17 residues long. J lost 5 bases, V lost 0 bases, and 10 bases had no gene match. CDR3 region: CASSLGGAGARTGELFF. The CDR3 bases are TGTGCCAGCAGCTTGGGAGGGGCGGGAGCAAGGACCGGGGAGCTGTTTTTT. The full variable domain, with the rest looked up from reference TRBV5-4 and TRBJ2-2, is ETGVTQSPTHLIKTRGQQVTLRCSSQSGHNTVSWYQQALGQGPQFIFQYYREEENGRGNFPPRFSGLQFPNYSSELNVNALELDDSALYLCASSLGGAGARTGELFFGEGSRLTVL.

With regard to this clone: The CDR3 end shows no conserved phenylalanine or tryptophan, and so a read error is likely. This chain links TRBV3-1 (or the pseudogene TRBV3-2) with TRBJ2-7; TRBD2 aligns across 7 bases. Germline loops: CDR1 LGHDT, CDR2 YNNKEL (reference sequence). This CDR3 has 16 residues. The junction had 6 bases not matched to a gene; V was cut back by 0 bases and J by 1 base. The CDR3 nucleotides are TGTGCCAGCAGCCAAGATTCAGCGGGACCTTCCTACGAGCAGTACGCC. It encodes CASSQDSAGPSYEQYA.

The V gene is TRBV4-1, the J gene TRBJ1-2, with D possibly TRBD1 on 5 matching bases. The V gene's germline CDR1 is MGHRA and CDR2 YSYEKL. With 0 bases removed from V and 4 bases from J, the gap between germline ends came to 12 bases. The CDR3 runs 15 residues. Written as DNA, the CDR3 is TGCGCCAGCAGCCAAGATAGCGGGGGTTCCTATGGCTACACCTTC. This encodes CASSQDSGGSYGYTF.

The chain joins TRBV4-3 to TRBJ1-6, with TRBD1 as a possible D gene (5 bases). CDR1 and CDR2 (germline): LGHNA, YSLEER. Trimming took off 0 bases at V and 9 bases at J, with 12 bases between the two ends. This CDR3 contains 15 residues. The chain's CDR3 is CASSQDWGGSSPLHF. For the CDR3, the DNA is TGCGCCAGCAGCCAAGATTGGGGGGGTAGTTCACCCCTCCACTTT.

This sequence joins TRBV28 and TRBJ1-1, with D tentatively TRBD1 (5 bases). The CDR3 length is 14 residues. Germline values: CDR1 MDHEN, CDR2 SYDVKM. Trimming cost V 5 bases and J 3 bases, with 13 bases left between them. CDR3 residues: CASSPAGAYTEAFF. The CDR3 DNA follows: TGTGCCAGCAGTCCCGCTGGGGCCTACACTGAAGCTTTCTTT.

V is TRBV4-1 and J is TRBJ1-6; D gene unclear. V lost 0 bases to trimming and J lost 8 bases, with 17 bases between them. The CDR3 totals 17 residues. Germline CDR1 is MGHRA and CDR2 is YSYEKL. CDR3 protein: CASSQEAVFDVDSPLHF. CDR3 sequence (DNA): TGCGCCAGCAGCCAAGAGGCAGTATTCGATGTGGATTCACCCCTCCACTTT.

This clone was seen a single time. J is TRBJ2-2 and V is TRBV29-1; the match to TRBD1 covers 7 bases. V trimming: 1 base; J trimming: 1 base; junction bases outside the gene matches: 6. The CDR3 runs to 16 residues. The germline gives CDR1 SQVTM, CDR2 ANQGSEA. CDR3 DNA: TGCAGCGTTGAAGGCCGCCGGACAGGGAACACCGGGGAGCTGTTTTTT. It yields the protein CSVEGRRTGNTGELFF.

The chain combines TRBV27 with TRBJ1-5; no clear D gene. CDR3 length: 14 amino acids. The germline gives CDR1 MNHEY, CDR2 SMNVEV (reference sequence). With 2 bases removed from V and 7 bases from J, the gap between germline ends came to 12 bases. The CDR3 protein is CASSLGGSIQPQHF. The DNA of the CDR3 is TGTGCCAGCAGTTTAGGCGGGTCTATCCAGCCCCAGCATTTT.

This chain uses TRBV5-1 with TRBJ1-6, with TRBD1 as a possible D gene (6 bases). The CDR3 totals 14 residues. The germline V gene has CDR1 SGHRS and CDR2 YFSETQ. The V end was cut by 4 bases, the J end by 5 bases, with 10 bases between. This chain's CDR3 is CASSPGQNNSPLHF. The CDR3 coding sequence is TGCGCCAGCAGCCCCGGACAGAATAATTCACCCCTCCACTTT.

The rearrangement links TRBV7-7 to TRBJ2-3, with no clear D. The CDR3 runs to 13 residues. Germline CDR1 reads SSHAT; CDR2 reads FNYEAQ (reference sequence). V lost 5 bases to trimming and J lost 4 bases, with 10 bases between them. Written as DNA, the CDR3 is TGTGCCAGCAGCCGGAGATTGGCAGATACGCAGTATTTT. Its protein product is CASSRRLADTQYF.

The genes are TRBV7-9 and TRBJ2-3; 10 positions agree with TRBD2. Germline V lookup: CDR1 SEHNR, CDR2 FQNEAQ (reference sequence). After removal of 3 bases from V and 5 bases from J, the junction contained 8 bases not matched to a gene. The length of the CDR3 is 16 residues. The CDR3 loop reads CASSFTRAGGQDTQYF. CDR3 sequence (DNA): TGTGCCAGCAGCTTTACAAGAGCGGGGGGGCAAGATACGCAGTATTTT.

The J gene is TRBJ2-4, the V gene TRBV28; 7 bases match TRBD2. Unmatched junction bases numbered 10, after V lost 3 bases and J lost 8 bases. CDR3 length equals 15 residues. In germline, CDR1 is MDHEN, CDR2 SYDVKM. The CDR3 nucleotides are TGTGCCAGCAGTTTGGGGGGGACCCCAAGGCACATTCAGTACTTC. This translates into CASSLGGTPRHIQYF.

The rearrangement links TRBV7-3 to TRBJ2-1; 8 bases match TRBD2. The CDR3 runs 15 residues. The V gene's germline CDR1 is SGHTA and CDR2 FQGTGA. V was pared by 4 bases and J by 7 bases, with 9 bases of the junction left unmatched. This CDR3 reads CASSSDGLALNEQFF. The CDR3 nucleotides read TGTGCCAGCAGCTCCGACGGACTAGCTCTGAATGAGCAGTTCTTC. Using reference TRBV7-3 and TRBJ2-1 for the parts outside the CDR3, the full variable domain is GAGVSQTPSNKVTEKGKYVELRCDPISGHTALYWYRQSLGQGPEFLIYFQGTGAADDSGLPNDRFFAVRPEGSVSTLKIQRTERGDSAVYLCASSSDGLALNEQFFGPGTRLTVL.

The genes are TRBV15 and TRBJ2-2, with D maybe TRBD1 (5 bases). This CDR3 contains 15 residues. Trimming removed 1 base at V and 2 bases at J, with 8 bases between. The V gene's germline CDR1 is LNHNV and CDR2 YYDKDF (reference sequence). CDR3 nucleotides: TGTGCCACCAGCAGAGGGCAGGGTAACACCGGGGAGCTGTTTTTT. This codes for CATSRGQGNTGELFF. Filled out from reference TRBV15 and TRBJ2-2, the complete variable domain reads DAMVIQNPRYQVTQFGKPVTLSCSQTLNHNVMYWYQQKSSQAPKLLFHYYDKDFNNEADTPDNFQSRRPNTSFCFLDIRSPGLGDTAMYLCATSRGQGNTGELFFGEGSRLTVL.

CDR3 coding DNA: TGCGCCAGCAGCTCCGACAGGGGTTACACCGGGGAGCTGTTTTTT. It specifies CASSSDRGYTGELFF. The gene calls are TRBV5-1 and TRBJ2-2; 8 bases fit TRBD1. V shed 3 bases and J 3 bases; nucleotides not matched to a gene: 4. The V gene's germline CDR1 is SGHRS and CDR2 YFSETQ. The CDR3 contains 15 residues. Full variable domain (rest looked up from reference TRBV5-1 and TRBJ2-2): KAGVTQTPRYLIKTRGQQVTLSCSPISGHRSVSWYQQTPGQGLQFLFEYFSETQRNKGNFPGRFSGRQFSNSRSEMNVSTLELGDSALYLCASSSDRGYTGELFFGEGSRLTVL.

The gene calls are TRBV19 and TRBJ2-3, with 13 bases lining up with TRBD2. Germline values: CDR1 LNHDA, CDR2 SQIVND (reference sequence). Germline trimming cut 7 bases from V and 4 bases from J; bases unmatched to any gene: 14. CDR3 length equals 18 residues. CDR3 sequence reads: CASNYHGLAGEGSDTQYF. CDR3 sequence (DNA): TGTGCCAGTAACTATCACGGACTAGCGGGAGAGGGATCAGATACGCAGTATTTT.

The chain links TRBV5-1 to TRBJ1-1; the D gene is possibly TRBD1 (6 bases). This CDR3 contains 17 residues. CDR1 is SGHRS, CDR2 YFSETQ, per germline. Trimming left V 0 bases short and J 1 base short, with 16 bases between. CDR3 DNA: TGCGCCAGCAGCTTGGGGACAGCACGGCTAAAGAACACTGAAGCTTTCTTT. This codes for CASSLGTARLKNTEAFF.

The chain carries TRBV7-9 and TRBJ2-1, with 8 bases matching TRBD1. Per germline, CDR1 SEHNR and CDR2 FQNEAQ (reference sequence). V was pared by 1 base and J by 5 bases, with 7 bases of the junction left unmatched. This CDR3 is 16 amino acids long. CDR3 sequence (DNA): TGTGCCAGCAGCTTAGGGGGGCAGGGGGCCCACAATGAGCAGTTCTTC. Protein: CASSLGGQGAHNEQFF.